A single sample is the source of the 4 T cell receptor beta chains below, sequenced in a study of spatial heterogeneity in lung cancer. Using its own MiXCR run on the 5' RACE reads, TCRdb lists one record per CDR3 protein. The sample yields approximately 140 distinct CDR3 sequences, roughly 40% seen once. Indicated time point: sample taken at primary tumor resection. Sequencing used normal lung tissue next to the tumor, obtained at surgery. Receptors were obtained from a female donor with early-stage non-small cell lung cancer.

About this clonotype: This beta chain slipped into a library made for alpha chains as a stray read, so its size is not meaningful. V gene TRBV30 combines with J gene TRBJ1-2; a possible D gene is TRBD1 (5 bases). V lost 3 bases and J 6 bases, leaving 14 bases between the germline ends. Germline-derived CDR1 and CDR2 are GTSNPN and SVGIG (reference sequence). The CDR3 length is 13 residues. The CDR3 bases are TGTGCCTGGAGCGAGCAGGGCGACGATGGCTACACCTTC. Amino acid sequence: CAWSEQGDDGYTF.

A note on this clonotype: This beta chain appears as a stray read in a library generated for alpha chains; its size is not informative. The chain couples TRBV30 to TRBJ2-7; no clear D. Germline CDR1 GTSNPN, CDR2 SVGIG (reference sequence). This CDR3 has 11 amino acids. The V gene lost 3 bases and the J gene lost 7 bases, with 10 bases spanning the gap. The CDR3 DNA is TGTGCCTGGAGCCAAGATAGTGAGCAGTACTTC. This encodes CAWSQDSEQYF.

This clonotype was recorded a few times. Within a library made for alpha chains, this beta chain is off target, and its count is uninformative. The chain links TRBV28 to TRBJ2-7; 9 positions agree with TRBD1. Germline assignment: CDR1 MDHEN and CDR2 SYDVKM. The CDR3 sequence is 12 residues long. V dropped 8 bases and J dropped 12; count of bases not matched to a gene: 11. CDR3 protein: CASSSGGQGRYF. The CDR3 DNA is TGTGCCAGCTCATCGGGGGGACAGGGACGGTACTTC.

Notes on this clonotype: Found in a library prepared for alpha chains, this beta chain is an off-target read, and its abundance has little meaning. V gene TRBV6-2 or TRBV6-3 combines with J gene TRBJ2-7, with a weak D call TRBD2 (6 bases). CDR1 and CDR2 (germline): MNHEY, SVGEGT. V dropped 8 bases and J dropped 4 bases, with 18 bases sitting between them. The CDR3 length is 14 residues. Here the CDR3 reads CASGEPTRVYEQYV. The CDR3 nucleotides are TGTGCCAGCGGCGAGCCGACTAGAGTTTACGAGCAGTACGTC.